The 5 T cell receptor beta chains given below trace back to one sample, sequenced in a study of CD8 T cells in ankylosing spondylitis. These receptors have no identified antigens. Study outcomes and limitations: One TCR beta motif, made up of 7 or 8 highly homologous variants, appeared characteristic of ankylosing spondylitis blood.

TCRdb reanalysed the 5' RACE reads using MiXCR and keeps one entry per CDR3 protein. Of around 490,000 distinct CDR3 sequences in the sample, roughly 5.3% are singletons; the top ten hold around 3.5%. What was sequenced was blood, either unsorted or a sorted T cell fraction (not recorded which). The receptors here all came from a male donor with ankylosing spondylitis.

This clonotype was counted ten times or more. The CDR3 reads CATGRGVLNEQFF. The DNA for the CDR3 is TGTGCCACCGGGAGGGGCGTTCTTAATGAGCAGTTCTTC. V usage is TRBV3-1 and J usage is TRBJ2-1; 8 bases fit TRBD2. The germline V gene has CDR1 LGHDT and CDR2 YNNKEL (reference sequence). CDR3 length: 13 residues. J gave up 7 bases and V 10 bases, and 9 bases lay outside the gene matches.

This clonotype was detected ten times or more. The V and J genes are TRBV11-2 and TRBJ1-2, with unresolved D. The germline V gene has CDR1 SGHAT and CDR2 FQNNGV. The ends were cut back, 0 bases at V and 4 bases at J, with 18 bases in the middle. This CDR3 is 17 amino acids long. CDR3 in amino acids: CASSLEGGQLGFYGYTF. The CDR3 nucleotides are TGTGCCAGCAGCTTAGAAGGCGGGCAGCTTGGTTTCTATGGCTACACCTTC.

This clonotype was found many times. The CDR3 region has the DNA TGCAGTGCTAGTCAGAACCCCGCCGCCAAAAACATTCAGTACTTC. Translation gives CSASQNPAAKNIQYF. V is TRBV20-1 and J is TRBJ2-4; no clear D gene. This CDR3 is 15 amino acids long. V was trimmed by 3 bases and J by 1 base, leaving 13 bases between them. The germline V gene encodes CDR1 DFQATT and CDR2 SNEGSKA (reference sequence).

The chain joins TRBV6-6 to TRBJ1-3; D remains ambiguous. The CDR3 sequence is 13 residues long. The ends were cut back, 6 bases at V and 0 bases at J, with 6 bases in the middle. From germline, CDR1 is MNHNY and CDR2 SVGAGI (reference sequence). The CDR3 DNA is TGTGCCAGCAGACAAGACTCTGGAAACACCATATATTTT. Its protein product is CASRQDSGNTIYF.

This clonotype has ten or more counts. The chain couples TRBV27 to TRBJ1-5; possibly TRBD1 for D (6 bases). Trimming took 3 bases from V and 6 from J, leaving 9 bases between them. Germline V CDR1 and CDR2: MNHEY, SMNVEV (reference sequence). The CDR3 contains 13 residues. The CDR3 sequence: CASSFGGGQPQHF. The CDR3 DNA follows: TGTGCCAGCAGTTTCGGGGGCGGTCAGCCCCAGCATTTT.